The 8 T cell receptor beta chains below all came from one sample that was sequenced in a study of PD-1 blockade in classical Hodgkin lymphoma. After autologous stem cell transplantation all patients relapsed, and prior brentuximab vedotin exposure differed between cohorts. Profiled with immunoSEQ multiplex PCR; TCRdb holds only in-frame clones, not every one. The profile shows about 41,000 clones, roughly 80% of them singletons. Sequencing was performed on peripheral blood mononuclear cells (PBMCs), taken at baseline. The origin of the receptors is a human donor with classical Hodgkin lymphoma.

This chain links TRBV7-9 with TRBJ1-1, with 7 positions matching TRBD1. Germline V gives CDR1 SEHNR, CDR2 FQNEAQ (reference sequence). The CDR3 has 16 amino acids. Losses at the gene ends were 5 bases for V and 2 bases for J; bases not matched to a gene: 11. The CDR3 spells CASSRDRAPLNTEAFF. The CDR3 DNA reads as TGTGCCAGCAGCCGAGACAGGGCGCCCCTTAACACTGAAGCTTTCTTT. Filled out from reference TRBV7-9 and TRBJ1-1, the complete variable domain reads DTGVSQNPRHKITKRGQNVTFRCDPISEHNRLYWYRQTLGQGPEFLTYFQNEAQLEKSRLLSDRFSAERPKGSFSTLEIQRTEQGDSAMYLCASSRDRAPLNTEAFFGQGTRLTVV.

This clone was found a few times. The same CDR3 is also encoded by other DNA sequences in this sample. The rearrangement uses TRBV7-2 and TRBJ1-5, with 12 bases aligning to TRBD1. The CDR3 is 16 amino acids. From germline, CDR1 is SGHTA and CDR2 FQGNSA. V lost 5 bases to trimming and J lost 7 bases; unmatched junction nucleotides: 9. CDR3 DNA: TGTGCCAGCAGCCTGACTGGGACAGGGGGCAGGCAGCCCCAGCATTTT. This encodes CASSLTGTGGRQPQHF. Full variable domain (outside the CDR3, taken from reference TRBV7-2 and TRBJ1-5): GAGVSQSPSNKVTEKGKDVELRCDPISGHTALYWYRQSLGQGLEFLIYFQGNSAPDKSGLPSDRFSAERTGGSVSTLTIQRTQQEDSAVYLCASSLTGTGGRQPQHFGDGTRLSIL.

This chain connects TRBV5-1 to TRBJ2-7, with 8 bases identical to TRBD1. CDR3 length: 15 amino acids. Germline CDR1 reads SGHRS; CDR2 reads YFSETQ. J was trimmed by 2 bases and V by 4 bases; bases with no gene match: 8. The DNA for the CDR3 is TGCGCCAGCAGCGGAGGACAGGGTTATACCTACGAGCAGTACTTC. Encoded protein: CASSGGQGYTYEQYF.

The rearrangement links TRBV19 to TRBJ2-7; D is unclear. V was pared by 0 bases and J by 6 bases, with 15 bases between. This CDR3 is built from 15 residues. The germline V gene has CDR1 LNHDA and CDR2 SQIVND (reference sequence). The CDR3 protein is CASSIEVSLWGEQYF. Here the CDR3 DNA reads TGTGCCAGTAGTATAGAAGTCAGCCTTTGGGGCGAGCAGTACTTC.

This rearrangement joins TRBV12-5 to TRBJ2-7; perhaps D is TRBD1 or TRBD2 (5 bases each). Trimming removed 1 base at V and 0 bases at J, with 13 bases between. This CDR3 spans 16 amino acids. From germline, CDR1 is LGHNT and CDR2 FRNRAP. The CDR3 loop is CASGLARGPSSYEQYF. CDR3 DNA sequence: TGTGCTAGTGGTTTGGCCCGGGGCCCTTCCTCCTACGAGCAGTACTTC.

A few counts support this clone. This rearrangement joins TRBV19 to TRBJ1-5, with 9 positions matching TRBD1. The CDR3 consists of 17 residues. Trimming removed 7 bases from V and 2 bases from J; junction bases left unmatched: 12. In germline, CDR1 is LNHDA, CDR2 SQIVND (reference sequence). The CDR3 sequence is CASTPGQGIGGNQPQHF. The CDR3 DNA sequence: TGTGCCAGTACACCCGGACAGGGGATTGGGGGCAATCAGCCCCAGCATTTT. The variable domain in full, completed from reference TRBV19 and TRBJ1-5, reads DGGITQSPKYLFRKEGQNVTLSCEQNLNHDAMYWYRQDPGQGLRLIYYSQIVNDFQKGDIAEGYSVSREKKESFPLTVTSAQKNPTAFYLCASTPGQGIGGNQPQHFGDGTRLSIL.

J is TRBJ2-5 and V is TRBV7-3; TRBD1 is a possible D gene (5 bases). V was shortened by 5 bases and J by 4 bases, with 11 bases between the two germline ends. There are 13 residues in the CDR3. Germline CDR1 and CDR2: SGHTA and FQGTGA. CDR3 in amino acids: CASSPGQLETQYF. The DNA for the CDR3 is TGTGCCAGCAGCCCAGGGCAGCTAGAGACCCAGTACTTC.

The chain uses TRBV2 and TRBJ2-2; TRBD1 aligns across 9 bases. Unmatched junction bases numbered 8, after V lost 8 bases and J lost 4 bases. The CDR3 totals 15 residues. Per the germline V gene, CDR1 is SNHLY and CDR2 is FYNNEI. The CDR3 protein is CASGRQGGTTGELFF. CDR3 coding DNA: TGTGCCAGCGGACGACAGGGGGGGACCACCGGGGAGCTGTTTTTT. Combining the CDR3 with reference TRBV2 and TRBJ2-2 gives the whole variable domain EPEVTQTPSHQVTQMGQEVILRCVPISNHLYFYWYRQILGQKVEFLVSFYNNEISEKSEIFDDQFSVERPDGSNFTLKIRSTKLEDSAMYFCASGRQGGTTGELFFGEGSRLTVL.